Listed here is a single T cell receptor beta chain. The clone's antigen remains unknown. No base quality values were provided; no much bigger clone lies one nucleotide off. The method behind the library was 5' RACE. Instrument used: Illumina HiSeq 2000. Template switching added a universal primer binding site, and the final cDNA carried a unique molecular identifier that allowed TCR cDNA molecules to be counted accurately. Specific primers in the conserved constant-segment region were used to synthesize first-strand cDNA for TCR alpha and beta chains. To control for contamination, every cDNA library carried two barcodes: a SMART-Mk sample barcode plus Illumina barcodes. TruSeq adapter sequences and Illumina sample barcodes were added in two successive PCR steps. The Illumina HiSeq platform was used with custom primers to sequence TCR alpha and beta cDNA libraries. Turning to the authors' computational methods: MiGEC was used to process raw reads and extract unique molecular identifiers, and MiXCR was used to find CDR3 positions. For each individual, recombination models were inferred using an EM algorithm with the repgenHMM and IGoR tools. The tcR package in R was used for shared clonotype analysis, with sharing normalized by the product of cloneset sizes. Out-of-frame nonproductive sequences were analyzed to study raw recombination free of thymic and clonal selection effects. TCRdb handled the public reads itself, with Q25 trimming in fastp and clone calling in MiXCR, and kept productive beta chains. Rows matching on CDR3 protein sequence are summarized as one entry with the most common DNA and genes. Here the V and J calls rest on TCRdb's processing, not on the authors' analysis. The sample table shows 500,000 or so distinct CDR3 sequences, and roughly a fifth are seen once. The ten top clones hold 0.91% of the sample.

Only healthy Caucasian donors were included. Three pairs of female monozygotic twins, all aged roughly 18 to 30 years, made up the twin cohort. Positive isolation kits from Invitrogen were used to isolate CD4+ and CD8+ T cell populations. The data are from a study of identical twins (dated by TCRdb to 2016 to 2017). For the wider study: TCR alpha and beta repertoires from monozygotic twins, unrelated adults of various ages and cord blood were deep-sequenced to test whether fetal clonotypes persist. To rule out contamination, replicate twin experiments were performed at different times with different library preparation protocols.

Overall study results and their limits: Abundant cord blood beta clonotypes carried fewer insertions; young adult naive repertoires showed a weaker similar trend, while memory repertoires showed none. In monozygotic twins, out-of-frame TCR alpha sharing was systematically underestimated by recombination models, although the models agreed with sharing between unrelated individuals. The excess sharing between twins in beta out-of-frame sequences was weaker because fewer shared sequences reduced the signal-to-noise ratio. Compared with coincidental sharing between unrelated individuals, an excess of low generation-probability sequences was observed among out-of-frame TCR alpha sequences shared between twins. Because the same donors could not be followed over many years, the conclusions depended on cross-sectional statistical analysis. Zero-insertion analyses could be partly confounded by invariant T cells such as MAIT and iNKT, though diverse VJ usage argued against such confounding for most clonotypes.

The CDR3 starts with the cysteine, ends with the phenylalanine, and has 18 residues. This entry keeps only the CDR3 DNA: 54 bases, framed from base 1. The CDR1 and CDR2 encoded by the germline V gene are LGHNA and YSLEER. V lost 3 bases and J lost 5 bases, and the count of bases not matched to a germline gene is 16. These same data were also listed under a study on T cells expressing NK-cell markers. From that second study: In sorted CD3+CD56+NKG2C+, CD3+CD56+NKG2C- and CD3+CD56-NKG2C+ T-cell subsets from roughly 8 donors, TCR beta-chain repertoires were profiled. Among the eight sequenced donors, only one was HCMV-seronegative, while the other seven were HCMV-seropositive. In several experiments an anti-gammadeltaTCR antibody was added to restrict sorting to alphabetaTCR-expressing T cells. In over 5 donors, the dominant CD3+CD56+NKG2C+ clonotypes were among the top 10 CD8+ clonotypes and accounted for roughly 1.0-8% of CD8+ T cells. Those dominant clonotypes were again the most abundant among CD3+CD56-NKG2C+ cells in several donors, at roughly 25-65%. Whether the expanded NKG2C-expressing T cell clones were specific for HCMV antigens was left unclear. The eight sequenced donors were randomly selected healthy volunteers, three men and five women. To determine HCMV serostatus, a commercial ELISA kit was used to detect HCMV-specific IgG in serum. MIGEC was used to demultiplex reads and group reads by UMI, and MiTCR was used to assemble and quantify clonotypes. To exclude erroneous sequences, only TCR cDNA sequences supported by at least two reads were retained. Downstream repertoire analysis used the tcR package, and clonotypes were matched across fractions by CDR3 nucleotide sequence plus V segment. Antigen specificity was annotated against VDJdb with VDJmatch, allowing one amino acid substitution in CDR3.

The sample comprised CD4+ T cells sorted from blood. Recombination joined TRBV4-3 with TRBJ2-5, with 9 junctional bases fitting TRBD2. The TCR sequence derives from a young woman in good health. The CDR3 has the sequence CASSQEVWLAGIGETQYF. At the DNA level, the sequence is TGCGCCAGCAGCCAGGAAGTATGGCTAGCGGGAATAGGGGAGACCCAGTACTTC.